This TCR beta chain was sequenced in a study of blood T cell repertoires in COVID-19. Looking at the study overall: From T cells, B-cell-depleted T cells, or PBMCs came the material, which was cDNA or gDNA.

The germline gives CDR1 SGHTA, CDR2 FQGNSA. Deletions cut 1 base from V and 2 bases from J, with 12 bases between. The CDR3 covers 15 residues. TCRdb keeps only in-frame clones here, not all; method: immunoSEQ multiplex PCR. The sample consists of about 100,000 clones, 85% of them appearing once. Sequencing was done on a sample of peripheral blood. The clonotype comes from a woman aged 65 to 85 with active or convalescent COVID-19. The J gene is TRBJ2-7, the V gene TRBV7-2; D gene ambiguous. The CDR3 sequence: CASSLGLADTYEQYF. CDR3 nucleotide sequence: TGTGCCAGCAGCTTAGGGTTGGCAGACACCTACGAGCAGTACTTC. Drawing the rest from reference TRBV7-2 and TRBJ2-7, the complete variable domain is GAGVSQSPSNKVTEKGKDVELRCDPISGHTALYWYRQSLGQGLEFLIYFQGNSAPDKSGLPSDRFSAERTGGSVSTLTIQRTQQEDSAVYLCASSLGLADTYEQYFGPGTRLTVT.